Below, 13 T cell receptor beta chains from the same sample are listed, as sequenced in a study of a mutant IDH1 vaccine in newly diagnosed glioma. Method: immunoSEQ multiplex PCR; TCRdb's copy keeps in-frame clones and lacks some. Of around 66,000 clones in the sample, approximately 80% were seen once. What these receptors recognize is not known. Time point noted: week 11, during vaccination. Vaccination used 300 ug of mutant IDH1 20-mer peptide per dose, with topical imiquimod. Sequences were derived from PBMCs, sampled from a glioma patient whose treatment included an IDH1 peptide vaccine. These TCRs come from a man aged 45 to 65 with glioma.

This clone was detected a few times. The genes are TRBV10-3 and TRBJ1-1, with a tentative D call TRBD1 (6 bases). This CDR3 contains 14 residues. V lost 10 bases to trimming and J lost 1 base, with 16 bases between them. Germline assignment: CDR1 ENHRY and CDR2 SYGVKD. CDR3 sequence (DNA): TGTGCCACCACACCGGGGGGCGAGAACACTGAAGCTTTCTTT. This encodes CATTPGGENTEAFF.

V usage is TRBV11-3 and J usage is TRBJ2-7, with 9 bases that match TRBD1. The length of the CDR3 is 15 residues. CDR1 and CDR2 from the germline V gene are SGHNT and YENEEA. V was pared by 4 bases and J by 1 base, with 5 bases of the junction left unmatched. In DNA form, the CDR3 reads TGTGCCAGCAGCTCTGGACAGGGGCTTTCCTACGAGCAGTACTTC. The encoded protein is CASSSGQGLSYEQYF.

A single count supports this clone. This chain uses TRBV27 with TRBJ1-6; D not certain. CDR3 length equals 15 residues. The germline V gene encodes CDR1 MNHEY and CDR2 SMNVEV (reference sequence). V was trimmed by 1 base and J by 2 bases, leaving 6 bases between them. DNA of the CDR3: TGTGCCAGCAGTTTATTGGATACCTATAATTCACCCCTCCACTTT. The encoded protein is CASSLLDTYNSPLHF.

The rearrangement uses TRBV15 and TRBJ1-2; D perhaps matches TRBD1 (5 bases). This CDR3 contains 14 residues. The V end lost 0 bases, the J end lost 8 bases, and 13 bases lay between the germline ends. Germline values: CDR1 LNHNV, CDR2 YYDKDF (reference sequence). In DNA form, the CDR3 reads TGTGCCACCAGCAGAGATAAGGGGCTTGAAGGCTACACCTTC. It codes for CATSRDKGLEGYTF.

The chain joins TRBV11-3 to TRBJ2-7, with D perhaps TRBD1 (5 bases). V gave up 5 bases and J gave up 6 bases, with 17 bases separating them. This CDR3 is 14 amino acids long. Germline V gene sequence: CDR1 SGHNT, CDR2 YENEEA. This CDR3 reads CASSVLVGRREQYF. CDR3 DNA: TGTGCCAGCAGCGTTCTAGTGGGGCGGCGCGAGCAGTACTTC.

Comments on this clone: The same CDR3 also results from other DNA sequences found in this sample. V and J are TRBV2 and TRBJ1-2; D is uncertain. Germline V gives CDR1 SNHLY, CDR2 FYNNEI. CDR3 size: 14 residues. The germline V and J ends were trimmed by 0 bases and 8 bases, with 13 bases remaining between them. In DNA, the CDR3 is TGTGCCAGCAGTGAAGCTAACCGACACAACGGCTACACCTTC. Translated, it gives CASSEANRHNGYTF. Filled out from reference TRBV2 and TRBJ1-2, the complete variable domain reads EPEVTQTPSHQVTQMGQEVILRCVPISNHLYFYWYRQILGQKVEFLVSFYNNEISEKSEIFDDQFSVERPDGSNFTLKIRSTKLEDSAMYFCASSEANRHNGYTFGSGTRLTVV.

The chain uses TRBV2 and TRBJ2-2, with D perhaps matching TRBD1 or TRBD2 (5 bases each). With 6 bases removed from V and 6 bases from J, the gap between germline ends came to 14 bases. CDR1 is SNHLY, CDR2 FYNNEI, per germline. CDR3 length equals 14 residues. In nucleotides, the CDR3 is TGTGCCAGCAGGGGGGTAGGCCACGCCGGGGAGCTGTTTTTT. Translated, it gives CASRGVGHAGELFF.

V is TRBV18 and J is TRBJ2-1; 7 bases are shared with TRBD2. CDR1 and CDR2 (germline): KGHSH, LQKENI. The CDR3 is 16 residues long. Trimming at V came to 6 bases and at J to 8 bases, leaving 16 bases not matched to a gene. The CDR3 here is CASSLNGAGVLDEQFF. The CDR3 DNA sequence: TGTGCCAGCTCCCTAAACGGCGCGGGGGTTCTGGATGAGCAGTTCTTC.

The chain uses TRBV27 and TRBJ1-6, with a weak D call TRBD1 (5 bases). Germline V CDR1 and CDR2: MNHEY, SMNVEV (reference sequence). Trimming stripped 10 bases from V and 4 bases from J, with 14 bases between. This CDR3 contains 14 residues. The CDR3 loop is CATRGVGYNSPLHF. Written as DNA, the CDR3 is TGTGCCACCCGGGGGGTGGGATATAATTCACCCCTCCACTTT.

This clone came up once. CDR3 coding DNA: TGTGCCAGTAGTTTAAATGCAGGGGGAAATCAGCCCCAGCATTTT. Translating it yields CASSLNAGGNQPQHF. V gene TRBV19 combines with J gene TRBJ1-5; 7 nucleotides match TRBD1. The CDR3 runs 15 residues. From germline, CDR1 is LNHDA and CDR2 SQIVND (reference sequence). V gave up 5 bases and J gave up 4 bases; unmatched junction bases: 8.

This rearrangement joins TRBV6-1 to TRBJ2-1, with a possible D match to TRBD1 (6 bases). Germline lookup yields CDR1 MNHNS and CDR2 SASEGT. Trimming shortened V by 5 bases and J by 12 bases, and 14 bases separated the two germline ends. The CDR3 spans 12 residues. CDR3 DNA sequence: TGTGCCAGCAGTAATACAGGGAACGGGCAGTTCTTC. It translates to CASSNTGNGQFF.

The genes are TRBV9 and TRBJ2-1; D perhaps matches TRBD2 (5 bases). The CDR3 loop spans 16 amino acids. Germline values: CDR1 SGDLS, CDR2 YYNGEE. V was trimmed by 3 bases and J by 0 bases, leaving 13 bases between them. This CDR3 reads CASSGGARGSYNEQFF. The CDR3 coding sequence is TGTGCCAGCAGCGGAGGCGCCCGGGGCTCCTACAATGAGCAGTTCTTC.

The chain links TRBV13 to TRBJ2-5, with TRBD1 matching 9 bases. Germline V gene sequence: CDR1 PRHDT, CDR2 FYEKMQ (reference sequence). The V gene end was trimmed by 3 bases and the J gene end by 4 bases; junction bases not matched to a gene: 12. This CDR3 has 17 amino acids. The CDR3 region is CASSLTYNRGQGETQYF. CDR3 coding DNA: TGTGCCAGCAGCTTGACCTACAACAGGGGGCAGGGAGAGACCCAGTACTTC.